Listed below are T cell receptor beta chains from one sample, sequenced in a study of T cells in Graves' hyperthyroidism and ophthalmopathy. TCRdb processed the multiplex PCR reads anew with MiXCR; each CDR3 protein has one entry. The repertoire has about half a million distinct CDR3 sequences, 15% to 20% of them found once; the top ten carry about 50%. The specimen sequenced was blood. Receptor source: a man in his forties with Graves' ophthalmopathy. The CDR3 runs from the conserved cysteine through the conserved F or W. Each record gives: J gene, V gene, CDR3 protein.

>TRBJ2-3|TRBV6-2/TRBV6-3
CASSYSLVGGGDTDTQYF
>TRBJ1-1|TRBV2
CASRWGPSTEAFF
>TRBJ1-2|TRBV5-1
CASSLGGSLYGYTF
>TRBJ2-1|TRBV3-1
CASSQEGLYNEQFF
>TRBJ2-1|TRBV28
CASSDPGTGRHEQFF
>TRBJ2-2|TRBV9
CASSSRDRGVAGELFF
>TRBJ1-1|TRBV6-2/TRBV6-3
CASRLQGGGTEAFF
>TRBJ1-1|TRBV11-2
CASSSTDMNTEAFF
>TRBJ2-5|TRBV27
CASSTQGLQETQYF
>TRBJ2-1|TRBV29-1
CSVDGSPADNEQFF
>TRBJ2-5|TRBV29-1
CSGTGTSETQYF
>TRBJ1-1|TRBV19
CASDLLKQAPNTEAFF
>TRBJ2-7|TRBV20-1
CSADVADSRSKGYEQYF
>TRBJ2-7|TRBV28
CASSSPGQGHEQYF
>TRBJ2-1|TRBV4-1
CASSQEIRGGLYNEQFF
>TRBJ2-2|TRBV7-9
CASSLFVDTGELFF